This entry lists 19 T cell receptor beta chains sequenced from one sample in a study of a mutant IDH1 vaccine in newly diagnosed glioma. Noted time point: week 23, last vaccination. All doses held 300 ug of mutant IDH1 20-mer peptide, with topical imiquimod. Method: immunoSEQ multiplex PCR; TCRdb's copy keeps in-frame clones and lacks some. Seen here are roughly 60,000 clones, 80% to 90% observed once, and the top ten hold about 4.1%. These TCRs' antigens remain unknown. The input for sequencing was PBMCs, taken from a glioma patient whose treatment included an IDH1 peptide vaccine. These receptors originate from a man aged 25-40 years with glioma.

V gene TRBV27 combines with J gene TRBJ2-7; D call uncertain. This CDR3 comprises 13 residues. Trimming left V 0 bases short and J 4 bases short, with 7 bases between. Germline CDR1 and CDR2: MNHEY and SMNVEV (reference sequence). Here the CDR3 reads CASSLSLGYEQYF. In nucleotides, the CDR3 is TGTGCCAGCAGTTTATCATTGGGGTACGAGCAGTACTTC.

This chain's CDR3 is CAWSAVSHGAGARGGTDTQYF. The CDR3 nucleotides read TGTGCCTGGAGTGCTGTCTCCCATGGAGCGGGGGCCCGGGGTGGCACAGATACGCAGTATTTT. The rearrangement joins TRBV30 to TRBJ2-3; 8 bases line up with TRBD2. This CDR3 is 21 amino acids long. Germline V gene lookup returns CDR1 GTSNPN and CDR2 SVGIG (reference sequence). Unmatched junction bases numbered 22, after V lost 1 base and J lost 1 base. Complete variable domain (other parts from reference TRBV30 and TRBJ2-3): SQTIHQWPATLVQPVGSPLSLECTVEGTSNPNLYWYRQAAGRGLQLLFYSVGIGQISSEVPQNLSASRPQDRQFILSSKKLLLSDSGFYLCAWSAVSHGAGARGGTDTQYFGPGTRLTVL.

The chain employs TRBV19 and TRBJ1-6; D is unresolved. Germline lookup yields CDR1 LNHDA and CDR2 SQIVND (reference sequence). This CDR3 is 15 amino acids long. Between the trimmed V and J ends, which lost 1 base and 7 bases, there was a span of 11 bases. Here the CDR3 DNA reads TGTGCCAGTAGTATAGCCGGCGGTGGCAATTCACCCCTCCACTTT. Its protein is CASSIAGGGNSPLHF.

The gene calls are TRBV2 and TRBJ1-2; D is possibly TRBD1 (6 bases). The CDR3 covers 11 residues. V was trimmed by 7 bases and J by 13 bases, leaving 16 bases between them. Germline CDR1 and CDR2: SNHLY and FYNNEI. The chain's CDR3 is CASIRRTGSTF. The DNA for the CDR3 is TGTGCCAGCATTCGTCGAACAGGGAGCACCTTC.

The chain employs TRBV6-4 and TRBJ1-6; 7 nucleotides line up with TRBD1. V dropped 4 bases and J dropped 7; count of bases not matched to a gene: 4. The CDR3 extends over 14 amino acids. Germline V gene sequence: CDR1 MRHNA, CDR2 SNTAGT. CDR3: CASSAGTANSPLHF. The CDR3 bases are TGTGCCAGCAGTGCCGGGACAGCCAATTCACCCCTCCACTTT.

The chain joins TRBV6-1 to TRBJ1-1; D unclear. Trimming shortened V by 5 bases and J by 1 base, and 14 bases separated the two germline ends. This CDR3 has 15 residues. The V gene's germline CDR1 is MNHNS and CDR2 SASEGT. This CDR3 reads CASSLSWAGNTEAFF. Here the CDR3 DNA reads TGTGCCAGCAGTCTCTCATGGGCGGGGAACACTGAAGCTTTCTTT.

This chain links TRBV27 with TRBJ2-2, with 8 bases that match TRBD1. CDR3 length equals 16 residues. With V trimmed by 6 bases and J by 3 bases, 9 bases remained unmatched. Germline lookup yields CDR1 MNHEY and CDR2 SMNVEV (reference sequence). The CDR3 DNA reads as TGTGCCAGCAGCCGGACGGACAGGGTCGACACCGGGGAGCTGTTTTTT. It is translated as CASSRTDRVDTGELFF.

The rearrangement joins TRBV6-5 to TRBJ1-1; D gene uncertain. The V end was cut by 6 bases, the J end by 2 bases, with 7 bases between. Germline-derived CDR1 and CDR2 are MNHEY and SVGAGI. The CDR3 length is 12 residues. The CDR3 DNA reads TGTGCCAGCAGAAGACCCAACACTGAAGCTTTCTTT. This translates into CASRRPNTEAFF.

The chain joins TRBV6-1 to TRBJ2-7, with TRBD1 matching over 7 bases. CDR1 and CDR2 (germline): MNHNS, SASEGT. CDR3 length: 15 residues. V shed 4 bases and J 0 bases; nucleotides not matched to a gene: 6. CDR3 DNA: TGTGCCAGCAGTGGGGGGACAGAGCCCTCCTACGAGCAGTACTTC. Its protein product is CASSGGTEPSYEQYF.

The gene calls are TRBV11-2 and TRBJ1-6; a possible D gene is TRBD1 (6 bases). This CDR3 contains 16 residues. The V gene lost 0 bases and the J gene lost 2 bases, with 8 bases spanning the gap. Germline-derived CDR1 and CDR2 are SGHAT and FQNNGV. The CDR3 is CASSLEEGAYNSPLHF. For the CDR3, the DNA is TGTGCCAGCAGCTTAGAGGAGGGGGCCTATAATTCACCCCTCCACTTT.

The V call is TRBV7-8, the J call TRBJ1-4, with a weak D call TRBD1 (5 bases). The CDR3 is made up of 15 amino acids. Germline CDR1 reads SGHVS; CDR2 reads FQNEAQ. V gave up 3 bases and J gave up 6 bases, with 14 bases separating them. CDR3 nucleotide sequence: TGTGCCAGCAGCTTCTCAGGCCCCAGGGATGAAAAACTGTTTTTT. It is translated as CASSFSGPRDEKLFF.

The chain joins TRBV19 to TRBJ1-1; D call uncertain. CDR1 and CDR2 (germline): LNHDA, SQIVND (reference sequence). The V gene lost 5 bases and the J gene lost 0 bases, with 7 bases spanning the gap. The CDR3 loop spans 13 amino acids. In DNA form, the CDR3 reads TGTGCCAGTAGTCGGCAGCTGAACACTGAAGCTTTCTTT. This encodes CASSRQLNTEAFF.

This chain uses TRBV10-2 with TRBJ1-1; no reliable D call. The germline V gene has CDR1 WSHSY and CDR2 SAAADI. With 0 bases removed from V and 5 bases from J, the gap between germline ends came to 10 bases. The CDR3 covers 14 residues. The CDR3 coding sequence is TGCGCCAGCAGTGAGTCGAGTCGCTCGACTGAAGCTTTCTTT. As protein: CASSESSRSTEAFF.

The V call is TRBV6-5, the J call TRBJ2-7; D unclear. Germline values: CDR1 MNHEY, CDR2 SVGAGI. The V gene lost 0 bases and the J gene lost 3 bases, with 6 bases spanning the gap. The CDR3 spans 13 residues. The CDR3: CASSYSRGYEQYF. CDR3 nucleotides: TGTGCCAGCAGTTACTCGCGAGGCTACGAGCAGTACTTC.

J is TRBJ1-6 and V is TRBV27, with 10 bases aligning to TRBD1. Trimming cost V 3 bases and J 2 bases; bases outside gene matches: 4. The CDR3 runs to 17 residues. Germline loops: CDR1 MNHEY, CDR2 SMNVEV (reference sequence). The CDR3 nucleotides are TGTGCCAGCAGTTTCGGGACAGGGGATCCCTATAATTCACCCCTCCACTTT. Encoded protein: CASSFGTGDPYNSPLHF.

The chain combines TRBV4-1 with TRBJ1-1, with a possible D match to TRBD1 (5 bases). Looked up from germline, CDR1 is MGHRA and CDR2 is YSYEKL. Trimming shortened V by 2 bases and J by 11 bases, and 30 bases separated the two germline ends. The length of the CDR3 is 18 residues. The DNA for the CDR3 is TGCGCCAGCAGCCAAAAGTTAACTTCGTGGGGCGATGGCCCGGGGGCTTTCTTT. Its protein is CASSQKLTSWGDGPGAFF.

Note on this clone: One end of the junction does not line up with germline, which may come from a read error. The CDR3 coding sequence is TGTGCCAGCAGCCAGGGTTATGGCTACACCTTC. Translated, it gives CASSQGYGYTF. The chain recombines TRBV4-1 with TRBJ1-2, with a tentative D call TRBD1 (5 bases). The CDR3 is 11 amino acids. The germline CDR1 and CDR2 sequences are MGHRA and YSYEKL.

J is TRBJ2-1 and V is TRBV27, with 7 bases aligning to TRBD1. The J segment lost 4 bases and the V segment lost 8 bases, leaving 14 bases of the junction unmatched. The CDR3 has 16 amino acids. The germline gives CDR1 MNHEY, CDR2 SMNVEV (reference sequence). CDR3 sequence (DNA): TGTGCCAGCCGACCGTATCGAGGGGGCAGGTACAATGAGCAGTTCTTC. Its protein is CASRPYRGGRYNEQFF.

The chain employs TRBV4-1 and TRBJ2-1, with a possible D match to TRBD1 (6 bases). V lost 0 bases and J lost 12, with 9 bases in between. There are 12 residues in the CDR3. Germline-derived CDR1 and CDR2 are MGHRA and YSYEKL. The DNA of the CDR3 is TGCGCCAGCAGCCAAGATCCCAGGGGGCAGTTCTTC. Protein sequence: CASSQDPRGQFF.